This is a list of T cell receptor beta chains from one sample in a study of blood T cell repertoires in COVID-19. The method was immunoSEQ multiplex PCR; TCRdb's version includes in-frame clones alone and lacks a portion of them. Of a few hundred thousand clones listed, around nine tenths are singletons. Source material: peripheral blood. These receptors originate from a woman aged 25 to 39 with COVID-19, enrolled during active disease. The CDR3 runs from the conserved cysteine through the conserved F or W. The D gene is left open where the match is weak. Expanded clones get a size class; other rows say once, few or many, or leave the size out.

TRBD2,NA,TRBJ2-7,TRBV28,CASSLRGAYEQYF,TGTGCCAGCAGTCTCCGGGGGGCCTACGAGCAGTACTTC
TRBD1,NA,TRBJ1-1,TRBV9,CASSANTGGTGAFF,TGTGCCAGCAGCGCAAATACAGGGGGTACGGGGGCTTTCTTT
TRBD2,NA,TRBJ2-7,TRBV5-1,CASSSSGGSYEQYF,TGCGCCAGCAGCTCCTCGGGGGGGAGTTACGAGCAGTACTTC
NA,NA,TRBJ1-3,TRBV7-7,CASSLGGSAGNTIYF,TGTGCCAGCAGCTTAGGCGGGTCGGCTGGAAACACCATATATTTT
NA,once,TRBJ2-3,TRBV5-1,CASSLGTATDTQYF,TGCGCCAGCAGCTTGGGGACAGCCACAGATACGCAGTATTTT
NA,NA,TRBJ1-4,TRBV15,CATSREGGATNEKLFF,TGTGCCACCAGCAGAGAGGGGGGGGCAACTAATGAAAAACTGTTTTTT
NA,NA,TRBJ2-7,TRBV7-9,CASSLQGIEQYF,TGTGCCAGCAGCTTGCAGGGGATCGAGCAGTACTTC
NA,NA,TRBJ1-2,TRBV19,CASSRGGNYGYTF,TGTGCCAGTAGTAGGGGGGGCAACTATGGCTACACCTTC
NA,NA,TRBJ1-1,TRBV27,CASSLNPLNTEAFF,TGTGCCAGCAGTTTAAATCCATTGAACACTGAAGCTTTCTTT
NA,NA,TRBJ2-3,TRBV7-9,CASSLTSPAQDF,TGTGCCAGCAGCCTAACGTCCCCTGCGCAGGATTTT
NA,NA,TRBJ1-6,TRBV6-5,CASRGRGGSPLHF,TGTGCCAGCAGGGGAAGGGGTGGGTCACCCCTCCACTTT